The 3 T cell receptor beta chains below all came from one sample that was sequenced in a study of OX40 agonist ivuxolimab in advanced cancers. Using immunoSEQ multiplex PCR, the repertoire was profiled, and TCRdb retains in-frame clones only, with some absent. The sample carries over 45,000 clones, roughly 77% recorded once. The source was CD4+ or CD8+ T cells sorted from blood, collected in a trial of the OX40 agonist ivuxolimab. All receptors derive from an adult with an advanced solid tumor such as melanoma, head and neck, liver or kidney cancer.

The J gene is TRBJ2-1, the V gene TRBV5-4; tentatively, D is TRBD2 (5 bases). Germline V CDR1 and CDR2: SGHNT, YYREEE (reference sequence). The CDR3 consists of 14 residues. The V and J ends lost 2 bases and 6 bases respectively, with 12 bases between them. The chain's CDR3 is CASSFELVANEQFF. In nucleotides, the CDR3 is TGTGCCAGCAGCTTTGAACTAGTAGCCAATGAGCAGTTCTTC.

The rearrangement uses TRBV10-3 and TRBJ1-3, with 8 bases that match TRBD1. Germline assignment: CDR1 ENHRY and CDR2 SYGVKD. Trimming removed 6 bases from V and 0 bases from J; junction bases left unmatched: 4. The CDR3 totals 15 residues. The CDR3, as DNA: TGTGCCATCAGGGCAGGGGGCGTCTCTGGAAACACCATATATTTT. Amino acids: CAIRAGGVSGNTIYF.

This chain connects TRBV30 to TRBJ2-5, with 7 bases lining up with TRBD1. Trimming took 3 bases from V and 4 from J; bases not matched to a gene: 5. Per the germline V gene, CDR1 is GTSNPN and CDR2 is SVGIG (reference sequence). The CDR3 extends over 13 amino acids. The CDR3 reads CAWRFEGAETQYF. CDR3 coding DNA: TGTGCCTGGAGATTCGAGGGGGCAGAGACCCAGTACTTC. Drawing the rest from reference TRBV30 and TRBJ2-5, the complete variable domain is SQTIHQWPATLVQPVGSPLSLECTVEGTSNPNLYWYRQAAGRGLQLLFYSVGIGQISSEVPQNLSASRPQDRQFILSSKKLLLSDSGFYLCAWRFEGAETQYFGPGTRLLVL.